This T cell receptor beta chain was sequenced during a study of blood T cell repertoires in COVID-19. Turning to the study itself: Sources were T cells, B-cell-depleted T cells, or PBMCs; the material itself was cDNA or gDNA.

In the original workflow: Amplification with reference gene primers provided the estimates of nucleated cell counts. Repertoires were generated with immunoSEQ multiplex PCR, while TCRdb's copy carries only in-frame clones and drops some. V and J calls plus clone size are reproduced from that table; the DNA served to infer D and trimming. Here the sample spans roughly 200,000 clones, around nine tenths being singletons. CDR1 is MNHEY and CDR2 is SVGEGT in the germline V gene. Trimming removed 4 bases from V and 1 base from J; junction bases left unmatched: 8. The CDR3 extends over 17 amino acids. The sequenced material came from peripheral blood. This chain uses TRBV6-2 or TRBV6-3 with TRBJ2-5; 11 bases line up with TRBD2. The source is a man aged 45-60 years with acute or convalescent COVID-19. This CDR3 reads CASSFVSGTSGQETQYF. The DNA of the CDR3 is TGTGCCAGCAGTTTTGTCTCCGGGACTAGCGGCCAAGAGACCCAGTACTTC.